Below are 8 T cell receptor beta chains sequenced from a single sample in a study of cytomegalovirus exposure and HLA in healthy donors. PCR used 60 Vbeta primers and 13 Jbeta primers. TCRdb's copy holds only in-frame clones and misses some; the assay was immunoSEQ multiplex PCR. Of hundreds of thousands of clones in the sample, 82% were seen once. The sample comprised PBMCs. The receptors were sampled from a middle-aged man in good health and CMV-seropositive.

The chain has TRBV4-1 and TRBJ2-7, with D perhaps TRBD1 (6 bases). This CDR3 spans 16 amino acids. V lost 2 bases and J 1 base, leaving 15 bases between the germline ends. Germline V CDR1 and CDR2: MGHRA, YSYEKL. The CDR3, as DNA: TGCGCCAGCAGCCAACCCCGGAAAGGGGGTTCCTACGAGCAGTACTTC. Its protein is CASSQPRKGGSYEQYF.

The chain couples TRBV19 to TRBJ2-1; D is unresolved. Germline V gene data show CDR1 as LNHDA and CDR2 as SQIVND (reference sequence). This CDR3 contains 11 residues. V lost 3 bases and J 11 bases, leaving 8 bases between the germline ends. In DNA form, the CDR3 reads TGTGCCAGTAGTATTGGTCAGAAGCAGTTCTTC. Translating it yields CASSIGQKQFF.

The rearrangement uses TRBV7-9 and TRBJ1-1, with 7 bases fitting TRBD1. Germline lookup yields CDR1 SEHNR and CDR2 FQNEAQ (reference sequence). The CDR3 is 15 amino acids. J lost 1 base, V lost 6 bases, and 8 bases had no gene match. This chain's CDR3 is CASRVTGTENTEAFF. The CDR3 coding sequence is TGTGCCAGCAGGGTTACCGGGACAGAGAACACTGAAGCTTTCTTT.

The table lists this clone with a few counts. The rearrangement links TRBV2 to TRBJ1-6; 9 bases match TRBD1. Per germline, CDR1 SNHLY and CDR2 FYNNEI. This CDR3 comprises 16 residues. V was pared by 5 bases and J by 6 bases, with 8 bases of the junction left unmatched. The CDR3 sequence: CASSFSQGAINSPLHF. CDR3 DNA: TGTGCCAGCAGTTTCTCACAGGGGGCGATTAATTCACCCCTCCACTTT.

The gene calls are TRBV7-6 and TRBJ2-5; D is uncertain. V shed 4 bases and J shed 5 bases, with 8 bases lying between them. The CDR3 is made up of 12 amino acids. Per the germline V gene, CDR1 is SGHVS and CDR2 is FNYEAQ. CDR3 in amino acids: CASSSLGETQYF. CDR3 bases: TGTGCCAGCAGCTCCCTCGGGGAGACCCAGTACTTC.

The chain links TRBV7-2 to TRBJ2-1, with D possibly matching TRBD2 (6 bases). V lost 1 base to trimming and J lost 5 bases, with 12 bases between them. The CDR3 spans 15 residues. The V gene's germline CDR1 is SGHTA and CDR2 FQGNSA. In DNA form, the CDR3 reads TGTGCCAGCAGCTTAGGCGGGGCGCGGAACAATGAGCAGTTCTTC. Translating gives CASSLGGARNNEQFF.

The chain employs TRBV4-1 and TRBJ2-5; TRBD2 aligns across 7 bases. Trimming cost V 3 bases and J 5 bases; bases outside gene matches: 6. The V gene's germline CDR1 is MGHRA and CDR2 YSYEKL. The CDR3 sequence is 14 residues long. The CDR3 is CASSHLLREETQYF. As DNA, the CDR3 is TGCGCCAGCAGCCACCTTTTGCGGGAGGAGACCCAGTACTTC.

The V and J genes are TRBV7-9 and TRBJ2-5; TRBD2 aligns across 14 bases. Germline CDR1 is SEHNR and CDR2 is FQNEAQ (reference sequence). The CDR3 runs to 18 residues. Unmatched junction bases numbered 12, after V lost 5 bases and J lost 4 bases. The CDR3 region has the DNA TGTGCCAGCAGCCGGACCGGGACTAGCGGGAGTGTAGGAGAGACCCAGTACTTC. Translated, it gives CASSRTGTSGSVGETQYF.